This T cell receptor (beta chain) comes out of a study of metastatic and nonmetastatic thyroid tumors. Study-wide context: Repertoires from blood and tumor or nodule tissue of malignant and benign thyroid patients were compared.

Prior to thyroid surgery, none of the patients had received any treatment. V lost 3 bases, J lost 1 base, and 7 bases lay in between. Looked up from germline, CDR1 is MNHNS and CDR2 is SASEGT. This CDR3 has 13 residues. From the PCR reads, TCRdb re-called clones with MiXCR. The sample has around 12,000 clones; around a third are singletons. The chain combines TRBV6-1 with TRBJ2-7; D not certain. The sequenced sample consisted of tumor tissue. This receptor was identified in a male donor with papillary thyroid cancer or a benign thyroid nodule (not recorded which). Some clones in this sample may be carry-over from other donors' samples. CDR3 in amino acids: CASSELRSYEQYF. The CDR3 DNA reads TGTGCCAGCAGTGAGCTGCGGTCCTACGAGCAGTACTTC.